This T cell receptor (beta chain) emerged from a study of shared clonotypes between healthy human individuals. A split of CD4+ cells into CD45RA+ naive and CD45RA-negative memory subsets was performed. The test was conducted at deep level. Repertoires were generated with immunoSEQ multiplex PCR, while TCRdb's copy carries only in-frame clones and drops some. The sample records more than 2 million clones, roughly 96% being singletons. From germline, CDR1 is SGHTA and CDR2 FQGTGA. Trimming left V 4 bases short and J 8 bases short, with 14 bases between. There are 13 residues in the CDR3. What was sequenced was naive CD4+ T cells sorted from blood. Described subset: CD45RA+ positively selected. This TCR was recovered from a man aged 18 to 29 in good health. The chain recombines TRBV7-3 with TRBJ1-2; D not certain. The CDR3 spells CASSSDASFGYTF. The CDR3 bases are TGTGCCAGCAGCTCGGACGCAAGTTTCGGCTACACCTTC.